These T cell receptor beta chains were read from a single sample in a study of OX40 agonist ivuxolimab in advanced cancers. Only in-frame clones appear in the TCRdb table, and some are missing; sequencing was by immunoSEQ multiplex PCR. Altogether roughly 93,000 clones are present, approximately 80% being singletons, with the ten largest covering around 5.5%. This material consisted of CD4+ or CD8+ T cells sorted from blood, taken in a trial of the OX40 agonist ivuxolimab. These receptors were obtained from an adult with an advanced solid tumor such as melanoma, head and neck, liver or kidney cancer. Both conserved end residues are trimmed from each CDR3. The order of the fields is J gene, V gene, D gene, CDR3 protein. A D gene is named only where the DNA matches it firmly.

TRBJ2-7	TRBV2	.	ASSDPGEWEQY
TRBJ1-3	TRBV2	.	ASSGTASGNTIY
TRBJ2-3	TRBV4-2	.	ASSQERDRVDTQY
TRBJ2-2	TRBV5-1	.	ASSDTGPGGELF
TRBJ2-6	TRBV4-2	.	ASSQGRDSGANVLT
TRBJ1-5	TRBV6-1	.	ASGDVGQPQH
TRBJ1-5	TRBV15	.	ATSRGALNQPQH
TRBJ1-2	TRBV6-1	.	ASSEQVTNYGYT
TRBJ2-7	TRBV6-5	TRBD1	ASSPGQGAGEQY
TRBJ2-7	TRBV6-1	TRBD1	ASGRDRGGEQY
TRBJ2-5	TRBV5-4	TRBD1	ASSRGTGRETQY
TRBJ2-7	TRBV9	.	ASSVGAGYSYEQY
TRBJ2-1	TRBV7-8	TRBD2	ASSLGLAGGDNEQF
TRBJ2-6	TRBV18	.	ASSPSRGSGANVLT
TRBJ2-7	TRBV10-3	.	AISVGGEQY
TRBJ1-5	TRBV29-1	.	SVRWGEGQPQH